The 28 T cell receptor beta chains reported below all come from one sample, sequenced in a study of blood T cell repertoires in COVID-19. The table came from immunoSEQ multiplex PCR; TCRdb's copy has only in-frame clones and leaves some out. This table holds fewer than 250,000 clones, 85% found once. The specimen was peripheral blood. The receptors were sampled from a woman aged 60-75 years with active or convalescent COVID-19.

This clone was detected only once. The rearrangement uses TRBV7-9 and TRBJ2-3; D is uncertain. The CDR3 sequence is 15 residues long. Trimming stripped 0 bases from V and 0 bases from J, with 7 bases between. CDR1 SEHNR and CDR2 FQNEAQ come from the germline V gene (reference sequence). DNA for the CDR3: TGTGCCAGCAGCTTAGCCGGGTATAGCACAGATACGCAGTATTTT. Translated: CASSLAGYSTDTQYF.

The chain recombines TRBV5-1 with TRBJ2-7, with 10 nucleotides matching TRBD2. The germline V gene has CDR1 SGHRS and CDR2 YFSETQ. The length of the CDR3 is 14 residues. After removal of 4 bases from V and 4 bases from J, the junction contained 5 bases not matched to a gene. The CDR3, as DNA: TGCGCCAGCAGCGGACTAGCGGCCTCTTACGAGCAGTACTTC. Residues: CASSGLAASYEQYF.

V gene TRBV30 combines with J gene TRBJ2-7, with 9 positions matching TRBD1. J lost 2 bases, V lost 4 bases, and 6 bases had no gene match. CDR3 length: 14 residues. The V gene's germline CDR1 is GTSNPN and CDR2 SVGIG (reference sequence). The CDR3 DNA reads TGTGCCTGGAAACCCGGGACAGGGACCTACGAGCAGTACTTC. This translates into CAWKPGTGTYEQYF.

This clone has a handful of counts. This chain links TRBV4-1 with TRBJ2-3; a weak D match, TRBD1 (6 bases). CDR1 is MGHRA and CDR2 is YSYEKL in the germline V gene. Trimming removed 0 bases from V and 10 bases from J, with 23 bases in between. This CDR3 contains 17 residues. In DNA form, the CDR3 reads TGCGCCAGCAGCCAAGATAGACAGGTCGATTTTGGAATGGCGCAGTATTTT. Amino acid sequence: CASSQDRQVDFGMAQYF.

This rearrangement joins TRBV19 to TRBJ2-7, with 7 bases that match TRBD1. CDR3 length equals 12 residues. The trim removed 9 bases at V and 4 bases at J, leaving 6 bases unmatched. The V gene's germline CDR1 is LNHDA and CDR2 SQIVND (reference sequence). The CDR3 nucleotides read TGTGCCAGCAAAGACAGGGAGTACGAGCAGTACGTC. It specifies CASKDREYEQYV.

The chain has TRBV7-8 and TRBJ1-5, with unresolved D. V lost 5 bases, J lost 3 bases, and 14 bases lay in between. Per germline, CDR1 SGHVS and CDR2 FQNEAQ. CDR3 size: 15 residues. CDR3 bases: TGTGCCAGCAGCGTAACGCGAATCTCCAATCAGCCCCAGCATTTT. This sequence encodes CASSVTRISNQPQHF. Full variable domain (rest looked up from reference TRBV7-8 and TRBJ1-5): GAGVSQSPRYKVAKRGQDVALRCDPISGHVSLFWYQQALGQGPEFLTYFQNEAQLDKSGLPSDRFFAERPEGSVSTLKIQRTQQEDSAVYLCASSVTRISNQPQHFGDGTRLSIL.

The V call is TRBV5-5, the J call TRBJ2-1; 11 nucleotides agree with TRBD2. The CDR3 is made up of 16 amino acids. Germline-derived CDR1 and CDR2 are SGHKS and YYEKEE (reference sequence). Trimming at V came to 1 base and at J to 0 bases, leaving 0 bases not matched to a gene. The CDR3 spells CASSLTSGSSYNEQFF. The CDR3 DNA is TGTGCCAGCAGCTTGACTAGCGGGAGCTCCTACAATGAGCAGTTCTTC.

The rearrangement uses TRBV11-2 and TRBJ2-4; TRBD1 matches 7 bases. V trimming: 6 bases; J trimming: 8 bases; junction bases outside the gene matches: 10. Germline CDR1 reads SGHAT; CDR2 reads FQNNGV. The CDR3 is made up of 14 amino acids. CDR3 in amino acids: CASSQNRGVDIQYF. The CDR3 DNA follows: TGTGCCAGCAGTCAAAACAGGGGAGTAGACATTCAGTACTTC.

This rearrangement joins TRBV30 to TRBJ2-3; TRBD2 might be the D (6 bases). Deletions cut 5 bases from V and 2 bases from J, with 14 bases between. The CDR3 has 14 amino acids. Germline V gene sequence: CDR1 GTSNPN, CDR2 SVGIG (reference sequence). CDR3 nucleotides: TGTGCCTGGGCGCCCCGGGGGTCCACAGATACGCAGTATTTT. Translating it yields CAWAPRGSTDTQYF.

The rearrangement links TRBV6-5 to TRBJ1-2; TRBD1 matches 8 bases. V shed 6 bases, J shed 3 bases, and the junction held 3 bases outside the gene matches. Looked up from germline, CDR1 is MNHEY and CDR2 is SVGAGI. This CDR3 is built from 13 residues. The CDR3, as DNA: TGTGCCAGCAGACCGACAGGGGACTATGGCTACACCTTC. Translated: CASRPTGDYGYTF.

The chain employs TRBV19 and TRBJ1-2; a weak D match, TRBD1 (6 bases). The CDR3 is 14 residues long. Trimming took 5 bases from V and 8 from J, leaving 18 bases between them. In germline, CDR1 is LNHDA, CDR2 SQIVND (reference sequence). The CDR3 DNA reads as TGTGCCAGTAGTTCATCGCAGGGGCTCTGGGGCTACACCTTC. It encodes CASSSSQGLWGYTF.

The chain combines TRBV19 with TRBJ1-2; no firm D call. The germline gives CDR1 LNHDA, CDR2 SQIVND (reference sequence). The CDR3 runs to 12 residues. The V and J ends lost 8 bases and 0 bases respectively, with 7 bases between them. In DNA form, the CDR3 reads TGTGCCAGTTCGGGAACTAACTATGGCTACACCTTC. It encodes CASSGTNYGYTF.

This sequence joins TRBV2 and TRBJ2-3; 12 nucleotides match TRBD2. The CDR3 has 18 amino acids. V dropped 6 bases and J dropped 4; count of bases not matched to a gene: 14. Germline CDR1 and CDR2: SNHLY and FYNNEI. The CDR3 DNA reads TGTGCCAGCAGAGAAAGGTATCGACTAGCGGGGGCACCAGATACGCAGTATTTT. It codes for CASRERYRLAGAPDTQYF.

This chain uses TRBV6-5 with TRBJ1-5, with D possibly matching TRBD1 (6 bases). The ends were cut back, 6 bases at V and 4 bases at J, with 10 bases in the middle. This CDR3 is 13 amino acids long. Germline CDR1 is MNHEY and CDR2 is SVGAGI. The CDR3 DNA reads as TGTGCCAGCAGGGGACACTTAAATCAGCCCCAGCATTTT. Protein sequence: CASRGHLNQPQHF.

This clone was counted a single time. V and J are TRBV28 and TRBJ1-6; TRBD1 is a possible D gene (5 bases). Germline values: CDR1 MDHEN, CDR2 SYDVKM. This CDR3 has 15 amino acids. Trimming stripped 6 bases from V and 13 bases from J, with 22 bases between. CDR3 in amino acids: CASSLPGGSGSPLHF. The CDR3, as DNA: TGTGCCAGCAGCCTCCCTGGGGGGAGTGGGTCCCCCCTCCACTTT.

This clone was observed a handful of times. V gene TRBV2 combines with J gene TRBJ2-2; perhaps TRBD1 as D (5 bases). There are 14 residues in the CDR3. CDR1 SNHLY and CDR2 FYNNEI come from the germline V gene. The V gene lost 7 bases and the J gene lost 3 bases, with 12 bases spanning the gap. CDR3 amino acids: CASMTELDTGELFF. In DNA, the CDR3 is TGTGCCAGCATGACAGAATTAGACACCGGGGAGCTGTTTTTT.

This clone was seen once. The chain recombines TRBV19 with TRBJ1-5; perhaps TRBD1 as D (6 bases). CDR3 length: 14 residues. With 6 bases removed from V and 7 bases from J, the gap between germline ends came to 16 bases. The germline V gene encodes CDR1 LNHDA and CDR2 SQIVND (reference sequence). CDR3 nucleotides: TGTGCCAGTAGGCGGGTGGGGGGGCCACAGCCCCAGCATTTT. Translating gives CASRRVGGPQPQHF.

This clone was detected once. The J gene is TRBJ2-1, the V gene TRBV3-1 (or the pseudogene TRBV3-2); D is unresolved. The CDR3 spans 13 residues. V lost 1 base and J lost 6, with 7 bases in between. The germline V gene encodes CDR1 LGHDT and CDR2 YNNKEL (reference sequence). The CDR3 region has the DNA TGTGCCAGCAGCCAAGTATCAGGCAATGAGCAGTTCTTC. It is translated as CASSQVSGNEQFF.

In DNA form, the CDR3 reads TGTGCCAGCAGCTTAGATCCTAGCGGGGGGGCTTGGCAGTACGTC. Its protein is CASSLDPSGGAWQYV. J is TRBJ2-7 and V is TRBV11-2, with 12 nucleotides matching TRBD2. Germline V gene lookup returns CDR1 SGHAT and CDR2 FQNNGV. Germline trimming cut 0 bases from V and 9 bases from J; bases unmatched to any gene: 6. This CDR3 has 15 amino acids.

A single count supports this clone. The chain employs TRBV10-3 and TRBJ1-2; D is possibly TRBD1 (5 bases). This CDR3 has 13 residues. Germline-derived CDR1 and CDR2 are ENHRY and SYGVKD. V dropped 7 bases and J dropped 3 bases, with 12 bases sitting between them. DNA of the CDR3: TGTGCCATCAAGGCAGGAGGGGACTATGGCTACACCTTC. Protein product: CAIKAGGDYGYTF.

This clone was seen once. The sample carries other DNA sequences with the same CDR3. This chain connects TRBV6-5 to TRBJ1-1; D might be TRBD1 (5 bases). The CDR3 contains 13 residues. The germline V and J ends were trimmed by 6 bases and 2 bases, with 10 bases remaining between them. CDR1 is MNHEY and CDR2 is SVGAGI in the germline V gene. CDR3 sequence reads: CASRGGVNTEAFF. CDR3 nucleotide sequence: TGTGCCAGCAGGGGGGGGGTTAACACTGAAGCTTTCTTT.

This chain links TRBV6-6 with TRBJ2-5, with D perhaps matching TRBD1 (6 bases). Germline loops: CDR1 MNHNY, CDR2 SVGAGI (reference sequence). Between the trimmed V and J ends, which lost 7 bases and 3 bases, there was a span of 18 bases. CDR3 length: 15 residues. CDR3 sequence reads: CASKSLDRGEETQYF. CDR3 bases: TGTGCCAGCAAATCCCTGGACAGAGGGGAAGAGACCCAGTACTTC.

The chain uses TRBV7-9 and TRBJ2-1; D unclear. Trimming stripped 3 bases from V and 0 bases from J, with 6 bases between. The germline V gene encodes CDR1 SEHNR and CDR2 FQNEAQ (reference sequence). The CDR3 runs to 14 residues. This CDR3 reads CASSFGSSYNEQFF. Here the CDR3 DNA reads TGTGCCAGCAGCTTCGGTAGCTCCTACAATGAGCAGTTCTTC.

The CDR3 protein is CSVVTGGAGGYTF. CDR3 DNA sequence: TGCAGCGTTGTGACGGGGGGCGCGGGTGGCTACACCTTC. The J gene is TRBJ1-2, the V gene TRBV29-1, with TRBD1 as a possible D gene (6 bases). Germline values: CDR1 SQVTM, CDR2 ANQGSEA. Trimming pared 4 bases from V and 7 bases from J, leaving 16 bases between. The CDR3 is 13 amino acids.

In its sample, this clone was seen many times. This CDR3 is CASSPGTANYGYTF. CDR3 nucleotides: TGTGCCAGCAGCCCCGGGACAGCTAACTATGGCTACACCTTC. The chain has TRBV9 and TRBJ1-2, with 7 bases fitting TRBD1. V dropped 4 bases and J dropped 0; count of bases not matched to a gene: 3. The CDR3 sequence is 14 residues long. CDR1 and CDR2 (germline): SGDLS, YYNGEE.

V gene TRBV9 combines with J gene TRBJ2-1; 7 bases fit TRBD2. The CDR3 totals 13 residues. Germline loops: CDR1 SGDLS, CDR2 YYNGEE. The V gene end was trimmed by 3 bases and the J gene end by 4 bases; junction bases not matched to a gene: 1. CDR3 amino acids: CASSGTSYNEQFF. The CDR3 DNA follows: TGTGCCAGCAGCGGGACTAGTTACAATGAGCAGTTCTTC.

DNA of the CDR3: TGTGCCAGCACCAATTGGCAGACCCAGTACTTC. Translated: CASTNWQTQYF. V is TRBV5-8 and J is TRBJ2-5, with D unclear. With 6 bases removed from V and 6 bases from J, the gap between germline ends came to 9 bases. Germline-derived CDR1 and CDR2 are SGHTS and YDEGEE. The CDR3 consists of 11 residues.

The CDR3 DNA reads TGTGCCAGTAGTATTAACAGGGGTAGCAATCAGCCCCAGCATTTT. Protein sequence: CASSINRGSNQPQHF. The chain has TRBV19 and TRBJ1-5; 7 positions agree with TRBD1. V shed 3 bases and J 0 bases; nucleotides not matched to a gene: 2. The CDR3 sequence is 15 residues long. Germline loops: CDR1 LNHDA, CDR2 SQIVND (reference sequence).